The 14 T cell receptor beta chains below all came from one sample that was sequenced in a study of CD8 T cells in ankylosing spondylitis. General study points: Seemingly characteristic of ankylosing spondylitis blood was a TCR beta motif consisting of 7 or 8 highly homologous variants.

No antigen has been identified for these receptors. TCRdb redid the calling of the 5' RACE reads with MiXCR, one entry per CDR3 protein. Here the sample spans roughly 470,000 distinct CDR3 sequences, roughly 25% being singletons. The sequencing sample was made of blood, either unsorted or a sorted T cell fraction (not recorded which). Receptors originate from a male donor with ankylosing spondylitis.

This clonotype has just a few counts. This chain joins TRBV20-1 and TRBJ2-5; D is unresolved. Trimming stripped 6 bases from V and 1 base from J, with 12 bases between. Germline V gene sequence: CDR1 DFQATT, CDR2 SNEGSKA (reference sequence). The CDR3 spans 13 residues. CDR3 in DNA: TGCAGTGCAGAGCATGGAACCCAAGAGACCCAGTACTTC. Translation: CSAEHGTQETQYF.

This clonotype has a handful of counts. V usage is TRBV3-1 and J usage is TRBJ2-7, with D uncertain. Germline lookup yields CDR1 LGHDT and CDR2 YNNKEL (reference sequence). With 5 bases removed from V and 1 base from J, the gap between germline ends came to 9 bases. There are 13 residues in the CDR3. The CDR3 coding sequence is TGTGCCAGCAGCGCTGGACGTTCCTACGAGCAGTACTTC. Translation gives CASSAGRSYEQYF.

This clonotype was seen a handful of times. J is TRBJ1-4 and V is TRBV20-1; 7 nucleotides match TRBD1. V lost 0 bases to trimming and J lost 8 bases; unmatched junction nucleotides: 15. The CDR3 is 17 residues long. Looked up from germline, CDR1 is DFQATT and CDR2 is SNEGSKA (reference sequence). CDR3 DNA sequence: TGCAGTGCTAGAGACAGGGGGGGTGGAAGTAGACCCGAAAAACTGTTTTTT. Translated, it gives CSARDRGGGSRPEKLFF.

The chain links TRBV5-1 to TRBJ2-1; 10 bases map to TRBD2. Germline V gives CDR1 SGHRS, CDR2 YFSETQ. The CDR3 is 13 amino acids. V lost 3 bases, J lost 13 bases, and 7 bases stayed unmatched. CDR3 DNA: TGCGCCAGCAGCTCCAAGCGGGAGGGCCCTCAGTTCTTC. This encodes CASSSKREGPQFF.

In this sample, this clonotype turned up a few times. The chain combines TRBV12-3 or TRBV12-4 with TRBJ2-1; 10 bases agree with TRBD2. There are 17 residues in the CDR3. V shed 3 bases and J 7 bases; nucleotides not matched to a gene: 12. The CDR3 DNA follows: TGTGCCAGCAGTTTCGGCGGCTCTAGCGGGAGCGGGAATGAGCAGTTCTTC. Its translation: CASSFGGSSGSGNEQFF.

As regards this clonotype: At one end the junction does not follow the germline gene, possibly because of a read error. The chain carries TRBV10-3 and TRBJ2-1, with 7 bases matching TRBD2. From germline, CDR1 is ENHRY and CDR2 SYGVKD. The CDR3 is 13 amino acids. DNA of the CDR3: TGTGCCATCCTAGCGGACTCCTACAATGAGCAGTCCTTC. Its protein product is CAILADSYNEQSF.

The chain carries TRBV20-1 and TRBJ2-7; TRBD1 or TRBD2 may be the D gene (5 bases each). V was shortened by 8 bases and J by 2 bases, with 10 bases between the two germline ends. This CDR3 has 11 residues. Germline CDR1 reads DFQATT; CDR2 reads SNEGSKA (reference sequence). The CDR3 bases are TGCAGTCCCCGGGACCCCTACGAGCAGTACTTC. It is translated as CSPRDPYEQYF.

This clonotype was recorded a few times. The chain carries TRBV24-1 and TRBJ2-7; D perhaps matches TRBD2 (6 bases). Germline CDR1 and CDR2: KGHDR and SFDVKD. Trimming removed 2 bases from V and 3 bases from J, with 7 bases in between. The CDR3 consists of 13 residues. The CDR3 DNA reads as TGTGCCACCAGTGATTCTAGCGACTACGAGCAGTACTTC. Translating it yields CATSDSSDYEQYF.

This clonotype was detected only a few times. The chain carries TRBV5-1 and TRBJ2-1; D unclear. The length of the CDR3 is 11 residues. Per the germline V gene, CDR1 is SGHRS and CDR2 is YFSETQ. V lost 3 bases and J lost 10, with 8 bases in between. This CDR3 reads CASSYRKEQFF. The CDR3 region has the DNA TGCGCCAGCAGCTACCGGAAAGAGCAGTTCTTC.

This rearrangement joins TRBV12-3 or TRBV12-4 to TRBJ2-2; 7 bases agree with TRBD2. This CDR3 has 18 amino acids. V lost 4 bases and J lost 0; bases outside the gene matches: 11. The chain's CDR3 is CASSWAGTKTANTGELFF. The CDR3 DNA reads TGTGCCAGCAGTTGGGCAGGGACTAAAACCGCGAACACCGGGGAGCTGTTTTTT.

This clonotype was counted between two and nine times. The CDR3 loop reads CASSYRGSYNEQFF. Here the CDR3 DNA reads TGTGCCAGCAGCTACAGGGGCTCCTACAATGAGCAGTTCTTC. This sequence joins TRBV3-1 and TRBJ2-1; TRBD1 matches 7 bases. The CDR3 extends over 14 amino acids. With V trimmed by 5 bases and J by 0 bases, 1 base remained unmatched. Germline CDR1 LGHDT, CDR2 YNNKEL (reference sequence).

The CDR3 nucleotides are TGTGCCAGCAGCTTGGGCCGCAAGGACTATGGCTACACCTTC. Amino acid sequence: CASSLGRKDYGYTF. This chain uses TRBV5-5 with TRBJ1-2; D not certain. The CDR3 spans 14 residues. V dropped 0 bases and J dropped 3 bases, with 9 bases sitting between them. CDR1 is SGHKS, CDR2 YYEKEE, per germline (reference sequence). Combining the CDR3 with reference TRBV5-5 and TRBJ1-2 gives the whole variable domain DAGVTQSPTHLIKTRGQQVTLRCSPISGHKSVSWYQQVLGQGPQFIFQYYEKEERGRGNFPDRFSARQFPNYSSELNVNALLLGDSALYLCASSLGRKDYGYTFGSGTRLTVV.

There are many counts of this clonotype. The genes are TRBV3-1 and TRBJ2-4; D gene ambiguous. The CDR3 is 13 residues long. The V end lost 1 base, the J end lost 5 bases, and 6 bases lay between the germline ends. Germline V gene lookup returns CDR1 LGHDT and CDR2 YNNKEL (reference sequence). In nucleotides, the CDR3 is TGTGCCAGCAGCCAAGGGGCCCAAAACATTCAGTACTTC. It is translated as CASSQGAQNIQYF.

The V gene is TRBV9, the J gene TRBJ1-1; D is unresolved. V shed 0 bases and J shed 1 base, with 4 bases lying between them. The germline V gene has CDR1 SGDLS and CDR2 YYNGEE. The CDR3 spans 13 residues. CDR3 nucleotide sequence: TGTGCCAGCAGCGTAGACTGGAACACTGAAGCTTTCTTT. Its protein is CASSVDWNTEAFF.